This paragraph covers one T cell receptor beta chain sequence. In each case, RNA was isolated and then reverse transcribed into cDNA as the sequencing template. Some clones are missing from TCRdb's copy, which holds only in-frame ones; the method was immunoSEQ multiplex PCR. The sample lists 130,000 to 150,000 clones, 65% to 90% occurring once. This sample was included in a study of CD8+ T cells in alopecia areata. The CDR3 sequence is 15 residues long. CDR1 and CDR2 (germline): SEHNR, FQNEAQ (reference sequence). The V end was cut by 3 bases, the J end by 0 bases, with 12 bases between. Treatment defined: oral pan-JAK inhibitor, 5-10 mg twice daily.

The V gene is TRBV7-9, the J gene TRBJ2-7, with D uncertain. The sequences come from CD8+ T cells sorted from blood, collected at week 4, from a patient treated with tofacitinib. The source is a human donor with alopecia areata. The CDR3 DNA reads TGTGCCAGCAGCTTTGCTGACCGGAACTCCTACGAGCAGTACTTC. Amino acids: CASSFADRNSYEQYF.